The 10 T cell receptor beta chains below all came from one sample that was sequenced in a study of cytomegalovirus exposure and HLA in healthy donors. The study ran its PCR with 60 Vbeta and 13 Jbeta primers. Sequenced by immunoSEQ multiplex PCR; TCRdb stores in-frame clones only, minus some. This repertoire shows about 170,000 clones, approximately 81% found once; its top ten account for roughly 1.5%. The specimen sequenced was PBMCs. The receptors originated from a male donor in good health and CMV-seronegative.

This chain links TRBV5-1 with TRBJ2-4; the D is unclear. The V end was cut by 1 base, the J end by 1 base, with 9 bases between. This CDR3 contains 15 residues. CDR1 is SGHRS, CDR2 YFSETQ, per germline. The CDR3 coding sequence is TGCGCCAGCAGCTTGTATTCCGGGGCCAAAAACATTCAGTACTTC. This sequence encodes CASSLYSGAKNIQYF.

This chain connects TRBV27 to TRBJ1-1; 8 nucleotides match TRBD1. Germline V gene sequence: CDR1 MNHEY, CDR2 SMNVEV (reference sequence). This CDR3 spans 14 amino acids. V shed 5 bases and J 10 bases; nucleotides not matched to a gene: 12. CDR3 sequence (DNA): TGTGCCAGCAGTCAAATCCCGACAGGGGAGGGAGCTTTCTTT. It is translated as CASSQIPTGEGAFF.

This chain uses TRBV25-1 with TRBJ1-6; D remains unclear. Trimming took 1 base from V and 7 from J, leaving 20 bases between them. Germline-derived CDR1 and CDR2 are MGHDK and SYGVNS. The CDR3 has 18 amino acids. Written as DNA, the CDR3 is TGTGCCAGCAGTGAATCACTCACCGCCGGGGTAGGGAATTCACCCCTCCACTTT. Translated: CASSESLTAGVGNSPLHF. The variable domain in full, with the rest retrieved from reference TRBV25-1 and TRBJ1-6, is EADIYQTPRYLVIGTGKKITLECSQTMGHDKMYWYQQDPGMELHLIHYSYGVNSTEKGDLSSESTVSRIRTEHFPLTLESARPSHTSQYLCASSESLTAGVGNSPLHFGNGTRLTVT.

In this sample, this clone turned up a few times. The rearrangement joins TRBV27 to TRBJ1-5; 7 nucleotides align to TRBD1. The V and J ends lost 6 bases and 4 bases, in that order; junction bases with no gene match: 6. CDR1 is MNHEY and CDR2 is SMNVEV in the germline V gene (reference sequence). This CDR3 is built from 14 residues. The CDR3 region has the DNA TGTGCCAGCAGCCCGGGACAGACAAATCAGCCCCAGCATTTT. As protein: CASSPGQTNQPQHF.

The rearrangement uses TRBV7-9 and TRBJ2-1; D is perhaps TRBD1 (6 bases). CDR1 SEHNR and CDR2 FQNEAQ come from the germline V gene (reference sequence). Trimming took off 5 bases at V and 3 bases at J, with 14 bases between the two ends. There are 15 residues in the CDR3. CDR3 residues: CASSPRGRGYNEQFF. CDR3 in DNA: TGTGCCAGCAGCCCCAGGGGACGAGGCTACAATGAGCAGTTCTTC.

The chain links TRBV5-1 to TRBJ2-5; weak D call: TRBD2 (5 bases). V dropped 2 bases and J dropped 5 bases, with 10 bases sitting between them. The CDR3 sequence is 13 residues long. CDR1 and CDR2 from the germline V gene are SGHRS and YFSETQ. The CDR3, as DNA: TGCGCCAGCAGCTTCATGGGAGTTGAGACCCAGTACTTC. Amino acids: CASSFMGVETQYF. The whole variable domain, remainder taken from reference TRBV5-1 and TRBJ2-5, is KAGVTQTPRYLIKTRGQQVTLSCSPISGHRSVSWYQQTPGQGLQFLFEYFSETQRNKGNFPGRFSGRQFSNSRSEMNVSTLELGDSALYLCASSFMGVETQYFGPGTRLLVL.

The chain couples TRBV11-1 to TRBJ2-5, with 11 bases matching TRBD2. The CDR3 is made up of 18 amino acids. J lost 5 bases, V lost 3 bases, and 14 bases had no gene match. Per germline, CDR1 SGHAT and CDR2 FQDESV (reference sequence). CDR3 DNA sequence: TGTGCCAGCAGCTTCTTTGTACTAGCGGGAGCTCTCCACGAGACCCAGTACTTC. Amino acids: CASSFFVLAGALHETQYF.

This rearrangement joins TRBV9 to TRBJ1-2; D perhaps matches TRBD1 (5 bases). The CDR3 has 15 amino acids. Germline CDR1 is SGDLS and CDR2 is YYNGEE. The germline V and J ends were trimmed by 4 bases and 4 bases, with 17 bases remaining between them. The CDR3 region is CASSPGGKQLYGYTF. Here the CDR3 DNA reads TGTGCCAGCAGCCCCGGGGGGAAACAACTCTATGGCTACACCTTC.

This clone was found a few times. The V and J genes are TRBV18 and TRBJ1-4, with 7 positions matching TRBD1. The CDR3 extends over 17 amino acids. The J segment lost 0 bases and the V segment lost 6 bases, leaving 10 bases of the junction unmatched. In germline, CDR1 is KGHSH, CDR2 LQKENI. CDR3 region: CASSGQITSATNEKLFF. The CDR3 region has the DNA TGTGCCAGCTCGGGACAGATTACCTCTGCAACTAATGAAAAACTGTTTTTT.

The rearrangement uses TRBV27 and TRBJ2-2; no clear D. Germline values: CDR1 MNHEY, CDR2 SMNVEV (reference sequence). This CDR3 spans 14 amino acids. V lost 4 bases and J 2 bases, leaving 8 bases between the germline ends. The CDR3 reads CASSWYSNTGELFF. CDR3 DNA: TGTGCCAGCAGTTGGTACAGTAACACCGGGGAGCTGTTTTTT.